The present entry profiles one T cell receptor beta chain with its context. The target antigen is unknown. Via MiXCR, TCRdb re-called the 5' RACE reads, giving one row per CDR3 protein. The sample yields 410,000 or so distinct CDR3 sequences, around 22% seen once. This entry belongs to a study of T-cell memory formation after mild COVID-19. The study, taken as a whole, reports: Within pre-infection memory, some responding clones were found, suggesting cross-reactive memory joined. CM and EM subsets held most contracting CD4+ clones; EMRA held CD8+ ones. Second-wave clones with a day 37 peak had unconfirmed SARS-CoV-2 specificity.

V shed 4 bases and J 6 bases; nucleotides not matched to a gene: 6. This CDR3 is built from 14 residues. Germline assignment: CDR1 ENHRY and CDR2 SYGVKD. The rearrangement joins TRBV10-3 to TRBJ2-1, with 7 nucleotides matching TRBD2. This TCR derives from an adult woman who had mild COVID-19 (a few samples of this study predate the infection). Cell type and time point are not known. Source material: PBMCs or a T cell subset sorted from them (not recorded which). The CDR3: CAISAGLVGNEQFF. CDR3 nucleotide sequence: TGTGCCATCAGTGCAGGACTAGTCGGCAATGAGCAGTTCTTC.